Following are 24 T cell receptor beta chains from one sample sequenced in a study of cytomegalovirus exposure and HLA in healthy donors (dated by TCRdb to between 2016 and 2019). The protocol used for the library was the immunoSEQ multiplex PCR assay. For the multiplex PCR, a mixture combining 60 forward primers for TCR Vbeta segments and 13 reverse primers for TCR Jbeta segments was used. The source is immuneACCESS, and TCRdb retained only in-frame sequences with V and J called. Part of the clones is not carried over; for the studies checked, unresolved V genes explain less than half of this, and the remainder is unexplained. The sample includes roughly 130,000 clones, with 74% observed a single time. The leading ten clones occupy roughly 6.3% of the sample. Sequenced sample: PBMCs. Receptors were obtained from a woman aged 50 to 60 in good health and CMV-seropositive.

This chain uses TRBV18 with TRBJ2-7; D uncertain. V was pared by 0 bases and J by 3 bases, with 12 bases between. The germline CDR1 and CDR2 sequences are KGHSH and LQKENI. The CDR3 covers 15 residues. CDR3 coding DNA: TGTGCCAGCTCACCACCGGAGAATAGTGTCTACGAGCAGTACTTC. Amino acid sequence: CASSPPENSVYEQYF. Based on the CDR3 plus reference TRBV18 and TRBJ2-7, the full variable domain is NAGVMQNPRHLVRRRGQEARLRCSPMKGHSHVYWYRQLPEEGLKFMVYLQKENIIDESGMPKERFSAEFPKEGPSILRIQQVVRGDSAAYFCASSPPENSVYEQYFGPGTRLTVT.

This chain links TRBV11-3 with TRBJ2-2, with 7 bases that match TRBD1. The length of the CDR3 is 18 residues. Germline CDR1 reads SGHNT; CDR2 reads YENEEA. V lost 5 bases to trimming and J lost 5 bases; unmatched junction nucleotides: 17. In DNA form, the CDR3 reads TGTGCCAGCAGCATATCTGCCCCGGGGACAGCTTTAACCGGGGAGCTGTTTTTT. Protein product: CASSISAPGTALTGELFF.

The rearrangement joins TRBV5-1 to TRBJ2-4; 13 bases map to TRBD2. This CDR3 is built from 17 residues. Germline V gene sequence: CDR1 SGHRS, CDR2 YFSETQ. Trimming at V came to 5 bases and at J to 0 bases, leaving 5 bases not matched to a gene. The CDR3 bases are TGCGCCAGCAGATACGGACTAGCGGGGGTAGCCAAAAACATTCAGTACTTC. Translation: CASRYGLAGVAKNIQYF.

V gene TRBV14 combines with J gene TRBJ2-5, with 8 bases lining up with TRBD1. Looked up from germline, CDR1 is SGHDN and CDR2 is FVKESK. CDR3 length equals 18 residues. V was clipped by 3 bases and J by 5 bases; unmatched bases: 17. The CDR3 DNA is TGTGCCAGCAGCCAGCCGGAGACAGGGGATGGTATCGGCGAGACCCAGTACTTC. Amino acids: CASSQPETGDGIGETQYF.

V usage is TRBV4-1 and J usage is TRBJ2-7; TRBD1 aligns across 7 bases. Germline V gene data show CDR1 as MGHRA and CDR2 as YSYEKL. The CDR3 covers 15 residues. V lost 1 base and J lost 4; bases outside the gene matches: 7. CDR3 nucleotide sequence: TGCGCCAGCAGCCAAGGTTGGGACAGCTCATACGAGCAGTACTTC. Encoded protein: CASSQGWDSSYEQYF.

This rearrangement joins TRBV15 to TRBJ1-2; D remains unclear. The CDR3 loop spans 14 amino acids. Trimming removed 3 bases at V and 5 bases at J, with 13 bases between. Germline V gene data show CDR1 as LNHNV and CDR2 as YYDKDF (reference sequence). The CDR3 spells CATSSRGPIYGYTF. CDR3 sequence (DNA): TGTGCCACCAGCAGCAGAGGCCCGATTTATGGCTACACCTTC.

This clone has a single count. The genes are TRBV5-4 and TRBJ1-5, with 7 bases identical to TRBD1. The CDR3 totals 14 residues. The V segment lost 0 bases and the J segment 5 bases; nucleotides outside the gene matches: 2. Per the germline V gene, CDR1 is SGHNT and CDR2 is YYREEE (reference sequence). CDR3 in DNA: TGTGCCAGCAGCTTGGAGGGGGCCGATCAGCCCCAGCATTTT. Translating gives CASSLEGADQPQHF.

The chain combines TRBV10-2 with TRBJ2-3, with 9 bases lining up with TRBD2. The CDR3 has 17 residues. V shed 6 bases and J 1 base; nucleotides not matched to a gene: 11. Looked up from germline, CDR1 is WSHSY and CDR2 is SAAADI. CDR3 residues: CASSRGSGGSGTDTQYF. In DNA, the CDR3 is TGCGCCAGCAGCCGGGGTAGCGGGGGCTCCGGCACAGATACGCAGTATTTT.

The chain carries TRBV9 and TRBJ1-1; D is ambiguous. The CDR3 covers 14 residues. The germline gives CDR1 SGDLS, CDR2 YYNGEE. Trimming removed 2 bases at V and 2 bases at J, with 10 bases between. The CDR3 DNA reads as TGTGCCAGCAGCGTGGGGAGTTCCAACACTGAAGCTTTCTTT. Its translation is CASSVGSSNTEAFF.

The chain has TRBV5-4 and TRBJ2-5; D is perhaps TRBD1 (8 bases). Germline V lookup: CDR1 SGHNT, CDR2 YYREEE (reference sequence). V gave up 7 bases and J gave up 5 bases, with 24 bases separating them. The CDR3 covers 16 residues. CDR3 nucleotides: TGTGCCAGCTCAATGATGAGGGGGGGACAGGTTGAGACCCAGTACTTC. As protein: CASSMMRGGQVETQYF.

V gene TRBV18 combines with J gene TRBJ2-7, with D possibly being TRBD1 (5 bases). V was cut by 3 bases and J by 7 bases, with 13 bases left in between. This CDR3 is 13 amino acids long. CDR1 and CDR2 from the germline V gene are KGHSH and LQKENI. CDR3 sequence reads: CASSPKVQGEQYF. The CDR3 DNA reads TGTGCCAGCTCACCTAAAGTTCAGGGAGAGCAGTACTTC.

This chain connects TRBV6-1 to TRBJ2-3; 7 bases map to TRBD2. The CDR3 loop spans 12 amino acids. Germline CDR1 reads MNHNS; CDR2 reads SASEGT. Trimming at V came to 6 bases and at J to 4 bases, leaving 1 base not matched to a gene. The chain's CDR3 is CASRLASDTQYF. The CDR3, as DNA: TGTGCCAGCAGACTAGCGTCAGATACGCAGTATTTT.

This chain links TRBV19 with TRBJ1-2, with 9 positions matching TRBD1. Looked up from germline, CDR1 is LNHDA and CDR2 is SQIVND (reference sequence). The CDR3 is 11 amino acids. The V segment lost 3 bases and the J segment 14 bases; nucleotides outside the gene matches: 4. CDR3 residues: CASSMHRGQTF. Here the CDR3 DNA reads TGTGCCAGTAGTATGCACAGGGGGCAGACCTTC.

The V and J genes are TRBV7-2 and TRBJ2-5; 7 bases map to TRBD2. Trimming took 5 bases from V and 1 from J; bases not matched to a gene: 4. The CDR3 runs to 14 residues. Looked up from germline, CDR1 is SGHTA and CDR2 is FQGNSA. CDR3 DNA sequence: TGTGCCAGCAGCCCCGGGACTACCCAAGAGACCCAGTACTTC. This codes for CASSPGTTQETQYF.

The table lists this clone with a few counts. The chain joins TRBV5-1 to TRBJ1-1; D possibly corresponds to TRBD1 (5 bases). This CDR3 region has 16 residues. Germline assignment: CDR1 SGHRS and CDR2 YFSETQ. Trimming took 3 bases from V and 1 from J, leaving 16 bases between them. DNA of the CDR3: TGCGCCAGCAGCTCGGGGGGAGGGGCAGGGAACACTGAAGCTTTCTTT. Translating gives CASSSGGGAGNTEAFF.

The J gene is TRBJ1-4, the V gene TRBV30; a weak D match, TRBD1 (5 bases). Trimming cost V 2 bases and J 0 bases, with 10 bases left between them. The CDR3 consists of 15 residues. Germline CDR1 reads GTSNPN; CDR2 reads SVGIG (reference sequence). This CDR3 is CAWSWGGTTNEKLFF. In DNA, the CDR3 is TGTGCCTGGAGTTGGGGCGGAACAACTAATGAAAAACTGTTTTTT.

CDR3 bases: TGTGCCAGCAGCTTGGAGGAGGAGGGGCTGAATGAGCAGTTCTTC. It translates to CASSLEEEGLNEQFF. The chain recombines TRBV5-6 with TRBJ2-1; weak D call: TRBD2 (6 bases). The V end lost 0 bases, the J end lost 7 bases, and 14 bases lay between the germline ends. The CDR3 spans 15 residues. The germline gives CDR1 SGHDT, CDR2 YYEEEE. Looking up the rest from reference TRBV5-6 and TRBJ2-1 gives the full variable domain: DAGVTQSPTHLIKTRGQQVTLRCSPKSGHDTVSWYQQALGQGPQFIFQYYEEEERQRGNFPDRFSGHQFPNYSSELNVNALLLGDSALYLCASSLEEEGLNEQFFGPGTRLTVL.

The genes are TRBV2 and TRBJ1-2; no definite D call. The germline V gene has CDR1 SNHLY and CDR2 FYNNEI. The CDR3 contains 13 residues. V gave up 1 base and J gave up 6 bases, with 9 bases separating them. DNA for the CDR3: TGTGCCAGCAGTGAAGTCAGGAAAGATGGCTACACCTTC. This sequence encodes CASSEVRKDGYTF.

J is TRBJ1-1 and V is TRBV2; no definite D call. The CDR3 runs to 15 residues. V was cut by 6 bases and J by 1 base, with 15 bases left in between. The germline V gene has CDR1 SNHLY and CDR2 FYNNEI. This chain's CDR3 is CASRPPAAPNTEAFF. DNA for the CDR3: TGTGCCAGCAGGCCCCCAGCGGCCCCGAACACTGAAGCTTTCTTT. Full variable domain (outside the CDR3, taken from reference TRBV2 and TRBJ1-1): EPEVTQTPSHQVTQMGQEVILRCVPISNHLYFYWYRQILGQKVEFLVSFYNNEISEKSEIFDDQFSVERPDGSNFTLKIRSTKLEDSAMYFCASRPPAAPNTEAFFGQGTRLTVV.

This clone turned up a few times. This chain connects TRBV5-1 to TRBJ1-1, with 7 bases matching TRBD1. CDR3 length: 13 amino acids. Per germline, CDR1 SGHRS and CDR2 YFSETQ. Germline trimming cut 4 bases from V and 4 bases from J; bases unmatched to any gene: 4. DNA for the CDR3: TGCGCCAGCAGCCGACAGGGTTCCACTGAAGCTTTCTTT. Translation gives CASSRQGSTEAFF.

The chain is built from TRBV23-1 and TRBJ1-5; 12 bases agree with TRBD1. TRBV23-1 is an open reading frame, and its role is uncertain. The trim removed 4 bases at V and 6 bases at J, leaving 7 bases unmatched. The CDR3 spans 16 residues. This chain's CDR3 is CASSPRDRGRTQPQHF. CDR3 DNA sequence: TGCGCCAGCAGTCCCCGGGACAGGGGGCGCACTCAGCCCCAGCATTTT.

Concerning this clone: A read error may account for a junction end that differs from germline. The chain recombines TRBV6-1 with TRBJ1-5; 9 bases align to TRBD1. CDR1 and CDR2 (germline): MNHNS, SASEGT. This CDR3 is 15 amino acids long. As DNA, the CDR3 is TGTACCAGCAGCCCCGGGACAGGGTGGGGGCAGCCCCAGCATTTT. Protein product: CTSSPGTGWGQPQHF.

The chain carries TRBV6-1 and TRBJ1-5; no firm D call. Germline CDR1 MNHNS, CDR2 SASEGT. The CDR3 contains 15 residues. Between the trimmed V and J ends, which lost 2 bases and 4 bases, there was a span of 12 bases. CDR3: CASSESGNRNQPQHF. The CDR3 nucleotides are TGTGCCAGCAGTGAAAGCGGGAATAGAAATCAGCCCCAGCATTTT.

The V gene is TRBV20-1, the J gene TRBJ2-5, with D hard to call. The V end was cut by 6 bases, the J end by 0 bases, with 5 bases between. The CDR3 contains 11 residues. CDR1 and CDR2 from the germline V gene are DFQATT and SNEGSKA (reference sequence). The CDR3 nucleotides are TGCAGTGCCCCGGACCAAGAGACCCAGTACTTC. The encoded protein is CSAPDQETQYF.